What follows are 21 T cell receptor beta chains derived from one specimen sequenced in a study of blood T cell repertoires in COVID-19. Profiled with immunoSEQ multiplex PCR; TCRdb holds only in-frame clones, not every one. In the table there are 75,000 to 90,000 clones, around 90% of which are singletons. Sequenced: peripheral blood. The receptors here all came from a man aged 18-30 years with COVID-19, enrolled during active disease.

The chain uses TRBV12-2 and TRBJ1-5. TRBV12-2 corresponds to a pseudogene. The CDR3 is made up of 17 amino acids. Here the CDR3 reads CASRWKGGGFGNQPQHF. CDR3 nucleotide sequence: TGTGCAAGTCGCTGGAAGGGAGGGGGATTTGGCAATCAGCCCCAGCATTTT.

The V call is TRBV7-9, the J call TRBJ2-2, with 9 positions matching TRBD1. Germline-derived CDR1 and CDR2 are SEHNR and FQNEAQ (reference sequence). With V trimmed by 3 bases and J by 4 bases, 12 bases remained unmatched. The CDR3 runs to 18 residues. CDR3 nucleotide sequence: TGTGCCAGCAGCTTTTGGACAGGGGCCCGGTTGGGCACCGGGGAGCTGTTTTTT. It specifies CASSFWTGARLGTGELFF. Combining the CDR3 with reference TRBV7-9 and TRBJ2-2 gives the whole variable domain DTGVSQNPRHKITKRGQNVTFRCDPISEHNRLYWYRQTLGQGPEFLTYFQNEAQLEKSRLLSDRFSAERPKGSFSTLEIQRTEQGDSAMYLCASSFWTGARLGTGELFFGEGSRLTVL.

This chain links TRBV7-8 with TRBJ2-1, with 11 bases lining up with TRBD2. Germline V CDR1 and CDR2: SGHVS, FQNEAQ. The CDR3 is 19 residues long. The J segment lost 5 bases and the V segment lost 4 bases, leaving 16 bases of the junction unmatched. The CDR3 loop is CASSSQPGILAGVDNEQFF. The CDR3 bases are TGTGCCAGCAGCTCTCAGCCGGGTATACTAGCGGGAGTCGACAATGAGCAGTTCTTC.

This rearrangement joins TRBV2 to TRBJ2-3, with D tentatively TRBD1 (5 bases). The germline V gene has CDR1 SNHLY and CDR2 FYNNEI. This CDR3 has 12 amino acids. With 6 bases removed from V and 7 bases from J, the gap between germline ends came to 11 bases. The CDR3 protein is CASSAQEYTQYF. For the CDR3, the DNA is TGTGCCAGCAGCGCACAGGAATATACGCAGTATTTT.

This chain links TRBV19 with TRBJ1-1; TRBD1 is a possible D gene (5 bases). Looked up from germline, CDR1 is LNHDA and CDR2 is SQIVND (reference sequence). This CDR3 has 11 amino acids. V was clipped by 6 bases and J by 6 bases, with 8 bases between them. The CDR3 DNA reads as TGTGCCAGTAGCAGGGTCGCTGAAGCTTTCTTT. Protein sequence: CASSRVAEAFF.

This chain links TRBV29-1 with TRBJ2-1, with 7 bases fitting TRBD2. The length of the CDR3 is 14 residues. CDR1 is SQVTM and CDR2 is ANQGSEA in the germline V gene. V gave up 3 bases and J gave up 0 bases; unmatched junction bases: 2. The CDR3 reads CSVDGGSSYNEQFF. CDR3 in DNA: TGCAGCGTTGATGGCGGGAGCTCCTACAATGAGCAGTTCTTC.

The V call is TRBV18, the J call TRBJ1-3; D is ambiguous. Germline V gene sequence: CDR1 KGHSH, CDR2 LQKENI. Trimming cost V 2 bases and J 4 bases, with 21 bases left between them. There are 18 residues in the CDR3. This CDR3 is CASSPTPLDGVGGNTIYF. In DNA, the CDR3 is TGTGCCAGCTCACCAACCCCATTAGACGGAGTTGGGGGAAACACCATATATTTT.

The V call is TRBV19, the J call TRBJ2-2, with TRBD2 matching 11 bases. The V and J ends lost 10 bases and 6 bases, in that order; junction bases with no gene match: 10. This CDR3 has 15 amino acids. The germline V gene has CDR1 LNHDA and CDR2 SQIVND (reference sequence). The CDR3 sequence: CATRVAGGWSGELFF. The DNA of the CDR3 is TGTGCCACCCGGGTAGCGGGAGGGTGGTCCGGGGAGCTGTTTTTT. The full variable domain, with the rest looked up from reference TRBV19 and TRBJ2-2, is DGGITQSPKYLFRKEGQNVTLSCEQNLNHDAMYWYRQDPGQGLRLIYYSQIVNDFQKGDIAEGYSVSREKKESFPLTVTSAQKNPTAFYLCATRVAGGWSGELFFGEGSRLTVL.

The chain is built from TRBV9 and TRBJ1-1; possibly TRBD1 for D (6 bases). The CDR3 is 16 residues long. Trimming removed 3 bases at V and 5 bases at J, with 20 bases between. The germline gives CDR1 SGDLS, CDR2 YYNGEE. CDR3 loop: CASSASPRSGTTEAFF. CDR3 nucleotide sequence: TGTGCCAGCAGCGCAAGTCCAAGGTCCGGGACAACTGAAGCTTTCTTT.

The chain employs TRBV5-5 and TRBJ2-3, with 9 positions matching TRBD2. The V gene's germline CDR1 is SGHKS and CDR2 YYEKEE (reference sequence). The length of the CDR3 is 14 residues. V was pared by 4 bases and J by 1 base, with 1 base of the junction left unmatched. Here the CDR3 reads CASSVAGGTDTQYF. In DNA, the CDR3 is TGTGCCAGCAGCGTAGCGGGAGGCACAGATACGCAGTATTTT.

The chain has TRBV18 and TRBJ1-1; the D is unclear. This CDR3 has 12 amino acids. Per the germline V gene, CDR1 is KGHSH and CDR2 is LQKENI. V was shortened by 4 bases and J by 1 base, with 4 bases between the two germline ends. This CDR3 is CASSRQNTEAFF. The CDR3 nucleotides are TGTGCCAGCTCACGGCAGAACACTGAAGCTTTCTTT.

The chain carries TRBV24-1 and TRBJ1-2; 8 nucleotides agree with TRBD1. V dropped 9 bases and J dropped 7; count of bases not matched to a gene: 3. Looked up from germline, CDR1 is KGHDR and CDR2 is SFDVKD. This CDR3 has 11 residues. The CDR3 loop reads CATGQGGGYTF. The CDR3 DNA follows: TGTGCCACCGGACAGGGCGGTGGCTACACCTTC.

The chain joins TRBV29-1 to TRBJ2-7, with D possibly TRBD1 on 6 matching bases. Germline-derived CDR1 and CDR2 are SQVTM and ANQGSEA. V was pared by 6 bases and J by 5 bases, with 14 bases between. The CDR3 consists of 12 residues. For the CDR3, the DNA is TGCAGCGTCCCCACAGGGATCAACGAGCAGTACTTC. Translation gives CSVPTGINEQYF.

J is TRBJ2-7 and V is TRBV6-5, with 10 bases aligning to TRBD1. This CDR3 comprises 14 residues. Germline CDR1 MNHEY, CDR2 SVGAGI. The ends lost 5 bases at V and 7 bases at J; junction bases unmatched: 8. CDR3 in amino acids: CASSRQGARGEQYF. The CDR3 DNA follows: TGTGCCAGCAGTAGACAGGGGGCTCGGGGTGAGCAGTACTTC.

The V gene is TRBV21-1, the J gene TRBJ2-1; the D call in the table, TRBD2, was not verified against the DNA. TRBV21-1 is described as a pseudogene. The CDR3 consists of 20 residues. The CDR3 bases are TGTGCCAGCAGCAAAGCGTCGACTAGCGGGAGTAGGGGCCCCTACAATGAGCAGTTCTTC. Amino acid sequence: CASSKASTSGSRGPYNEQFF.

The chain links TRBV18 to TRBJ2-2; no firm D call. The CDR3 contains 13 residues. Germline V CDR1 and CDR2: KGHSH, LQKENI. V gave up 2 bases and J gave up 7 bases, with 8 bases separating them. The CDR3 protein is CASSPASDGELFF. CDR3 coding DNA: TGTGCCAGCTCACCAGCGTCTGACGGGGAGCTGTTTTTT.

This sequence joins TRBV7-9 and TRBJ2-5; D is perhaps TRBD2 (5 bases). Germline V gene data show CDR1 as SEHNR and CDR2 as FQNEAQ (reference sequence). CDR3 size: 14 residues. Between the trimmed V and J ends, which lost 5 bases and 4 bases, there was a span of 14 bases. CDR3 coding DNA: TGTGCCAGCAGCCTCGGGATGGCCGGAGAGACCCAGTACTTC. This encodes CASSLGMAGETQYF.

The J gene is TRBJ1-2, the V gene TRBV6-2 or TRBV6-3; no firm D call. The CDR3 is made up of 14 amino acids. V was trimmed by 5 bases and J by 4 bases, leaving 14 bases between them. CDR1 is MNHEY, CDR2 SVGEGT, per germline. As DNA, the CDR3 is TGTGCCAGCAGTCCCCGGGGTAGGATCTATGGCTACACCTTC. Its protein product is CASSPRGRIYGYTF.

The V and J genes are TRBV7-3 and TRBJ1-1; a weak D match, TRBD1 (6 bases). V was clipped by 5 bases and J by 3 bases, with 13 bases between them. The CDR3 contains 14 residues. Germline V gene lookup returns CDR1 SGHTA and CDR2 FQGTGA. CDR3 in DNA: TGTGCCAGCAGCCAGAATCACAGGGACACTGAAGCTTTCTTT. Amino acid sequence: CASSQNHRDTEAFF. The complete variable domain, with remaining parts taken from reference TRBV7-3 and TRBJ1-1, reads GAGVSQTPSNKVTEKGKYVELRCDPISGHTALYWYRQSLGQGPEFLIYFQGTGAADDSGLPNDRFFAVRPEGSVSTLKIQRTERGDSAVYLCASSQNHRDTEAFFGQGTRLTVV.

This sequence joins TRBV7-8 and TRBJ2-7; D unresolved. CDR1 and CDR2 (germline): SGHVS, FQNEAQ. Trimming shortened V by 4 bases and J by 6 bases, and 13 bases separated the two germline ends. This CDR3 is 13 amino acids long. The CDR3 coding sequence is TGTGCCAGCAGCTCCCCTTCTATCATCGAGCAGTACTTC. Its protein product is CASSSPSIIEQYF.

This chain connects TRBV11-2 to TRBJ2-7; D possibly corresponds to TRBD1 (6 bases). This CDR3 has 14 amino acids. In germline, CDR1 is SGHAT, CDR2 FQNNGV. The V end was cut by 2 bases, the J end by 4 bases, with 12 bases between. The CDR3 region is CASSLTGSKYEQYF. CDR3 DNA: TGTGCCAGCAGCTTAACAGGGTCTAAGTACGAGCAGTACTTC.